This TCR beta chain is from a study of blood T cells in healthy people across ages. A J-beta primer mix and a sample-barcoded 5' primer were used in a second PCR of roughly 7 to 12 cycles. Each of the cDNA molecules was tagged by a template-switch adaptor with 12 random nucleotides. From the 5' RACE reads, TCRdb called clonotypes with MiXCR, one entry per CDR3 protein. The table includes over a million distinct CDR3 sequences, 40% to 55% detected once. This CDR3 region has 15 residues. CDR1 and CDR2 from the germline V gene are SGDLS and YYNGEE. Trimming took off 0 bases at V and 4 bases at J, with 12 bases between the two ends.

Sequencing used blood. The rearrangement uses TRBV9 and TRBJ2-3; D might be TRBD1 or TRBD2, each matching 6 bases. This receptor was identified in a woman aged 55-70 years in good health. CDR3 DNA: TGTGCCAGCAGCGTAGGGGGGGCCTCGGCAGATACGCAGTATTTT. Residues: CASSVGGASADTQYF.